This TCR beta chain appears in the sequencing data of a study of Ad26.COV2.S vaccination and SARS-CoV-2 variants. About the study: In the COV1001 trial, the donor was in the Ad26.COV2.S arm. Study observations and caveats: Placebo and vaccine recipients had non-spike TCR breadth that was similar. There was reportedly substantial breadth in spike-specific CD8+ and CD4+ T cell responses after vaccination.

Treatment of the sample: approximately 18 received Ad26.COV2.S at low or high dose, single or two shots; about 5 received placebo; per-sample allocation not given. Sampling happened 63 days after the first vaccine or placebo injection. Adults aged 18-55 years in Boston included the donor. The sample holds one count of this clone. The antigen is undetermined. Libraries were prepared by immunoSEQ multiplex PCR; TCRdb keeps only in-frame clonotypes and omits some of them. The sample records some 250,000 clones, roughly 90% being singletons. CDR3 length: 17 residues. J gave up 4 bases and V 4 bases, and 9 bases lay outside the gene matches. CDR1 is SGHNT, CDR2 YYREEE, per germline (reference sequence).

The chain couples TRBV5-4 to TRBJ2-2; 11 bases are shared with TRBD1. This TCR was sampled from a person between 18 and 65 years old who received the Ad26.COV2.S COVID-19 vaccine or a placebo. The sequencing used peripheral blood, collected in a trial of Ad26.COV2.S vaccine versus placebo. This chain's CDR3 is CASSAGWTGGVTGELFF. CDR3 nucleotides: TGTGCCAGCAGCGCAGGATGGACAGGGGGCGTCACCGGGGAGCTGTTTTTT.